This TCR beta chain was found in a study of identical twins. Study-level findings and limits: Conclusions were drawn cross-sectionally by statistical analysis, without following the same donors. Excess twin sharing in beta out-of-frame sequences was weaker.

Losses at the gene ends were 2 bases for V and 7 bases for J; bases not matched to a gene: 2. Germline CDR1 and CDR2: MNHEY and SVGAGI. The CDR3 consists of 14 residues. Concerning this clonotype: The antigen is not known.

TCRdb processed the 5' RACE reads anew with MiXCR; each CDR3 protein has one entry. The sample gives 250,000 to 350,000 distinct CDR3 sequences, roughly 8.6% of which show up once; over 2% is in the top ten. The data also belong to a second study, concerning yellow fever vaccine responses in identical twins.

The J gene is TRBJ1-6, the V gene TRBV6-5, with TRBD1 identical over 7 bases. This clonotype was obtained from a woman aged 18-30 years in good health. The sequencing input was memory (CD45RO+) T cells sorted from blood. CDR3 sequence (DNA): TGTGCCAGCAGTTACACGGGACAGAATTCACCCCTCCACTTT. Protein product: CASSYTGQNSPLHF.